This TCR beta chain is drawn from a study of T-cell memory formation after mild COVID-19. General study results and limits: Researchers report contracting CD4+ clones mostly in CM and EM, with CD8+ clones in EMRA.

Concerning this clonotype itself: Its antigen is not known.

This CDR3 is built from 16 residues. Trimming took 2 bases from V and 5 from J; bases not matched to a gene: 7. Germline V gene sequence: CDR1 LNHNV, CDR2 YYDKDF (reference sequence). Each CDR3 protein gets one entry after TCRdb re-called the 5' RACE reads with MiXCR. The sample holds roughly 410,000 distinct CDR3 sequences, 24% seen once. This TCR derives from an adult woman who had mild COVID-19 (a few samples of this study predate the infection). Cell type and time point are not known. The sample was PBMCs or a T cell subset sorted from them (not recorded which). The rearrangement uses TRBV15 and TRBJ2-1; 9 positions match TRBD1. The CDR3 spells CATSRTRDRADNEQFF. DNA of the CDR3: TGTGCCACCAGCAGAACCCGGGACAGGGCTGACAATGAGCAGTTCTTC.